This T cell receptor beta chain was sequenced during a study of cytomegalovirus exposure and HLA in healthy donors. In the study overall: In an earlier analysis, 95 million to 140 million unique TCR beta sequences were found from 200 million or so T cells. Study outcomes and limitations: Among the sequence variants, a highly shared cluster was likely an artifact of sequencing. In an earlier analysis, about 87% or about 30%: the productive usage of most TCR beta V segments.

As concerns this clone: Its antigen remains unknown.

This PCR relied on a set of 60 Vbeta primers and 13 Jbeta primers. The protocol was immunoSEQ multiplex PCR, while the TCRdb copy is restricted to in-frame clones and leaves out a portion. The sample shows fewer than 200,000 clones, around 79% of them seen only once. The sequenced material came from PBMCs. This TCR came from a middle-aged woman in good health and CMV-seronegative.

In nucleotides, the CDR3 is TGTGCCTGGAGCTTCACGGGTAGCTATGGCTACACCTTC. Amino acid sequence: CAWSFTGSYGYTF. This sequence joins TRBV30 and TRBJ1-2; D unclear. The CDR3 covers 13 residues. V was clipped by 3 bases and J by 4 bases, with 12 bases between them. Germline CDR1 reads GTSNPN; CDR2 reads SVGIG (reference sequence).